This T cell receptor beta chain was captured in a study of identical twins. The CDR3 is 16 amino acids. Trimming removed 3 bases from V and 0 bases from J; junction bases left unmatched: 5. The germline V gene encodes CDR1 SGDLS and CDR2 YYNGEE. TCRdb recomputed calls from the 5' RACE reads with MiXCR, one row per CDR3 protein. The sample lists fewer than 900,000 distinct CDR3 sequences; about 20% were seen once. In addition, the sample was reused for a study of T cells expressing NK-cell markers. That source adds: The TCR beta repertoires originated in sorted CD3+CD56+NKG2C+, CD3+CD56+NKG2C- and CD3+CD56-NKG2C+ T cells. Among the experiments, several used an anti-gamma-delta TCR antibody to restrict sorting to alpha-beta TCR T cells. Whether expanded NKG2C+ T cell clones were HCMV-specific remained unclear.

The chain employs TRBV9 and TRBJ2-3; TRBD2 matches 9 bases. This TCR came from a woman between 18 and 30 years old in good health. Sequenced input: PBMCs. CDR3 coding DNA: TGTGCCAGCAGCGGACCGGCGGGGGGGAGCACAGATACGCAGTATTTT. This codes for CASSGPAGGSTDTQYF.